The TCR beta chain under discussion was sequenced for a study of blood T cell repertoires in COVID-19. Whole-study context: The United States, Italy and Spain provided the acute and convalescent COVID-19 samples.

The CDR3 loop spans 14 amino acids. The germline V gene has CDR1 SEHNR and CDR2 FQNEAQ (reference sequence). Trimming left V 0 bases short and J 10 bases short, with 13 bases between. Original analysis: Reference gene primer amplification gave estimated nucleated cell counts. TCRdb keeps only in-frame clones here, not all; method: immunoSEQ multiplex PCR. Clone size and the V and J calls come from that table; the DNA yielded D and trimming. This repertoire shows roughly 150,000 clones, about 92% found once; its top ten account for over 15%. This clone was recorded only once. The chain has TRBV7-9 and TRBJ2-1; a weak D match, TRBD2 (6 bases). The sequence came from a man between 60 and 75 years old with active or convalescent COVID-19. Sequencing was performed on peripheral blood. The CDR3 nucleotides are TGTGCCAGCAGCTTAGCCGGGAGCCAGGTGGAGCAGTTCTTC. Its translation: CASSLAGSQVEQFF.